Listed below are T cell receptor beta chains from one sample, sequenced in a study of blood T cells in healthy people across ages. MiXCR, run by TCRdb on the 5' RACE reads, gives a single entry per CDR3 protein. The sample shows 1.8 million or so distinct CDR3 sequences, around 40% of them seen only once. The specimen sequenced was blood. The receptors derive from a human donor in good health. CDR3s leave out the opening cysteine and the closing phenylalanine or tryptophan.

j_call v_call cdr3_aa
TRBJ1-2 TRBV12-3/TRBV12-4 ASSLNREIDGYT
- TRBV4-2 ASSQPRDSYEQY
TRBJ1-2 TRBV6-5 ASSYFSVVGAQPPNYGYT
TRBJ2-5 TRBV9 ASSVGWRGLQTQY
TRBJ2-7 TRBV4-1 ASSQVGTQNSKEY
- TRBV20-1 SARNPPTREGEQY
TRBJ2-3 TRBV2 ASSALAGGLKGPGTQY
TRBJ2-5 TRBV10-3 AISEHQQGALETQY
TRBJ1-1 TRBV20-1 SAPREGHTEAF
TRBJ2-7 TRBV20-1 SARFRIAAEQY
TRBJ2-1 TRBV4-2 ASSQERRLDNEQF
TRBJ2-7 TRBV27 ASRIRGGEQY
TRBJ1-5 TRBV29-1 STKELDQPQH